What follows are 28 T cell receptor beta chains derived from one specimen sequenced in a study of blood T cell repertoires in COVID-19. The assay was immunoSEQ multiplex PCR, and TCRdb's table has in-frame clones only and misses some. The table lists roughly 55,000 clones, roughly 80% of them singletons. The sequenced material came from peripheral blood. These receptors came from a man between 60 and 75 years old with acute or convalescent COVID-19.

The genes are TRBV2 and TRBJ1-5; D gene unclear. Germline V gives CDR1 SNHLY, CDR2 FYNNEI. The CDR3 has 13 amino acids. V lost 3 bases to trimming and J lost 6 bases, with 9 bases between them. CDR3 DNA sequence: TGTGCCAGCAGTGACTATGGTCGTCAGCCCCAGCATTTT. It translates to CASSDYGRQPQHF.

This clone is a singleton in its sample. The chain employs TRBV29-1 and TRBJ2-5; perhaps TRBD2 as D (6 bases). Germline values: CDR1 SQVTM, CDR2 ANQGSEA. V was clipped by 5 bases and J by 1 base, with 17 bases between them. This CDR3 has 15 amino acids. The CDR3 region is CSVPSETGLQETQYF. CDR3 coding DNA: TGCAGCGTTCCTAGCGAAACAGGCCTCCAAGAGACCCAGTACTTC. The whole variable domain, filled in from reference TRBV29-1 and TRBJ2-5, reads SAVISQKPSRDICQRGTSLTIQCQVDSQVTMMFWYRQQPGQSLTLIATANQGSEATYESGFVIDKFPISRPNLTFSTLTVSNMSPEDSSIYLCSVPSETGLQETQYFGPGTRLLVL.

V is TRBV19 and J is TRBJ2-2; 7 bases fit TRBD1. This CDR3 contains 14 residues. Germline CDR1 LNHDA, CDR2 SQIVND (reference sequence). Trimming took 7 bases from V and 7 from J; bases not matched to a gene: 9. The CDR3 DNA reads as TGTGCCAGTACCGCGACAGGGATCAGCGGGGAGCTGTTTTTT. It yields the protein CASTATGISGELFF.

The chain joins TRBV30 to TRBJ1-2; TRBD1 aligns across 10 bases. The CDR3 extends over 16 amino acids. Trimming cost V 2 bases and J 4 bases; bases outside gene matches: 10. Germline-derived CDR1 and CDR2 are GTSNPN and SVGIG (reference sequence). This CDR3 is CAWSRDRGFRSYGYTF. The CDR3 DNA sequence: TGTGCCTGGAGTAGGGACAGGGGATTTCGTTCCTATGGCTACACCTTC.

This clone was found once. The chain combines TRBV4-1 with TRBJ1-2; possible D gene TRBD1, 6 bases. Trimming cost V 4 bases and J 5 bases, with 17 bases left between them. The germline V gene encodes CDR1 MGHRA and CDR2 YSYEKL. The CDR3 has 15 residues. The CDR3 nucleotides read TGCGCCAGCAGCCCCCGTGGACAGAACGAATATGGCTACACCTTC. The encoded protein is CASSPRGQNEYGYTF.

This clone was counted only a few times. The rearrangement links TRBV6-6 to TRBJ1-1; no clear D gene. CDR1 is MNHNY, CDR2 SVGAGI, per germline (reference sequence). The V end lost 2 bases, the J end lost 3 bases, and 13 bases lay between the germline ends. CDR3 length equals 15 residues. CDR3 loop: CASSYGPSSYTEAFF. CDR3 nucleotide sequence: TGTGCCAGCAGTTACGGGCCTAGCTCGTACACTGAAGCTTTCTTT.

V and J are TRBV24-1 and TRBJ1-1; D is unresolved. V lost 3 bases to trimming and J lost 11 bases, with 15 bases between them. CDR1 and CDR2 from the germline V gene are KGHDR and SFDVKD. The CDR3 extends over 13 amino acids. CDR3 in DNA: TGTGCCACCAGTGATCCGGAGGAACGAGGCGCTTTCTTT. It yields the protein CATSDPEERGAFF.

The chain is built from TRBV5-4 and TRBJ2-3; perhaps TRBD1 as D (7 bases). CDR1 and CDR2 from the germline V gene are SGHNT and YYREEE (reference sequence). There are 15 residues in the CDR3. V lost 7 bases to trimming and J lost 2 bases, with 17 bases between them. The CDR3 reads CASALQGGYTDTQYF. The CDR3, as DNA: TGTGCCAGCGCTTTGCAGGGGGGTTACACAGATACGCAGTATTTT.

CDR3 sequence reads: CASSSSEREKLFF. CDR3 DNA sequence: TGTGCCAGTAGTAGCAGCGAAAGGGAAAAACTGTTTTTT. The rearrangement joins TRBV19 to TRBJ1-4; D is ambiguous. Germline lookup yields CDR1 LNHDA and CDR2 SQIVND (reference sequence). Deletions cut 4 bases from V and 8 bases from J, with 11 bases between. This CDR3 has 13 amino acids.

V is TRBV4-2 and J is TRBJ2-7; D may be TRBD2 (6 bases). V lost 0 bases and J 1 base, leaving 13 bases between the germline ends. CDR1 is LGHNA, CDR2 YNFKEQ, per germline. This CDR3 has 16 residues. The CDR3 nucleotides read TGTGCCAGCAGCCAAGATACCGGGACTCTTTCCTACGAGCAGTACTTC. Amino acids: CASSQDTGTLSYEQYF.

The rearrangement uses TRBV9 and TRBJ1-6, with 8 bases identical to TRBD1. Germline CDR1 SGDLS, CDR2 YYNGEE. The CDR3 spans 14 residues. V lost 6 bases and J lost 8; bases outside the gene matches: 7. As DNA, the CDR3 is TGTGCCAGCACGCTAGGACAGGGAGATTCACCCCTCCACTTT. Protein sequence: CASTLGQGDSPLHF.

This rearrangement joins TRBV10-3 to TRBJ2-7, with D possibly TRBD1 on 6 matching bases. The CDR3 length is 12 residues. Germline loops: CDR1 ENHRY, CDR2 SYGVKD. Trimming removed 8 bases from V and 4 bases from J, with 12 bases in between. This CDR3 reads CAIRTDGYEQYF. The CDR3 region has the DNA TGTGCCATCCGGACAGACGGGTACGAGCAGTACTTC.

The chain is built from TRBV6-5 and TRBJ2-3; 7 bases align to TRBD1. V lost 8 bases, J lost 5 bases, and 10 bases stayed unmatched. Germline values: CDR1 MNHEY, CDR2 SVGAGI. The CDR3 sequence is 14 residues long. The CDR3 DNA reads TGTGCCAGCGTCCAAGACAGGGTAAAAGATACGCAGTATTTT. Its translation: CASVQDRVKDTQYF.

This clone was detected a few times. The chain employs TRBV2 and TRBJ1-1; D is unclear. The CDR3 runs 14 residues. CDR1 SNHLY and CDR2 FYNNEI come from the germline V gene. Trimming removed 5 bases from V and 1 base from J, with 11 bases in between. The CDR3 here is CASSTQSRNTEAFF. In DNA form, the CDR3 reads TGTGCCAGCAGTACACAATCAAGGAACACTGAAGCTTTCTTT.

The V call is TRBV29-1, the J call TRBJ2-6; maybe TRBD1 (5 bases). V lost 5 bases and J lost 4, with 12 bases in between. Germline values: CDR1 SQVTM, CDR2 ANQGSEA. The CDR3 has 14 residues. The CDR3 region has the DNA TGCAGCGTTTCACAGGAGACCGGGGCCAACGTCCTGACTTTC. It encodes CSVSQETGANVLTF.

CDR3 protein: CASSFRESGSPLHF. Here the CDR3 DNA reads TGTGCCAGCAGCTTCCGGGAAAGTGGTTCACCCCTCCACTTT. V is TRBV11-1 and J is TRBJ1-6, with D uncertain. Germline V gives CDR1 SGHAT, CDR2 FQDESV (reference sequence). The CDR3 has 14 residues. Trimming took 3 bases from V and 9 from J, leaving 12 bases between them.

J is TRBJ2-1 and V is TRBV27; D is uncertain. The length of the CDR3 is 13 residues. V was trimmed by 4 bases and J by 8 bases, leaving 12 bases between them. Per germline, CDR1 MNHEY and CDR2 SMNVEV (reference sequence). The CDR3: CASSYQTGYEQFF. In DNA form, the CDR3 reads TGTGCCAGCAGTTACCAAACGGGTTATGAGCAGTTCTTC.

In this sample, this clone turned up a few times. The chain joins TRBV11-2 to TRBJ2-5; TRBD1 might be the D (5 bases). Trimming cost V 2 bases and J 7 bases, with 14 bases left between them. The CDR3 sequence is 14 residues long. In germline, CDR1 is SGHAT, CDR2 FQNNGV. The CDR3 sequence: CASSLSSGSGTQYF. CDR3 nucleotide sequence: TGTGCCAGCAGCTTAAGTTCAGGGTCGGGGACCCAGTACTTC.

This chain connects TRBV9 to TRBJ2-2; D not resolved. The CDR3 length is 16 residues. Germline CDR1 and CDR2: SGDLS and YYNGEE. Deletions cut 0 bases from V and 0 bases from J, with 9 bases between. In DNA, the CDR3 is TGTGCCAGCAGCGTAGGGGCAGCTTCGAACACCGGGGAGCTGTTTTTT. Residues: CASSVGAASNTGELFF.

This CDR3 is CASSVALGGASGNTIYF. The CDR3 DNA reads TGTGCCAGCAGCGTAGCTCTGGGGGGGGCATCTGGAAACACCATATATTTT. The chain has TRBV9 and TRBJ1-3, with D possibly TRBD1 on 6 matching bases. Trimming stripped 0 bases from V and 1 base from J, with 14 bases between. This CDR3 contains 17 residues. Germline V lookup: CDR1 SGDLS, CDR2 YYNGEE.

This rearrangement joins TRBV11-2 to TRBJ2-7; D uncertain. The CDR3 length is 11 residues. Germline V lookup: CDR1 SGHAT, CDR2 FQNNGV. V lost 5 bases and J 2 bases, leaving 4 bases between the germline ends. CDR3: CASSAPYEQYF. The CDR3 DNA reads as TGTGCCAGCAGCGCGCCCTACGAGCAGTACTTC.

The table lists this clone with a few counts. V usage is TRBV12-5 and J usage is TRBJ1-1, with D tentatively TRBD1 (5 bases). This CDR3 spans 13 amino acids. Germline CDR1 reads LGHNT; CDR2 reads FRNRAP. With 6 bases removed from V and 0 bases from J, the gap between germline ends came to 8 bases. Here the CDR3 DNA reads TGTGCTAGTGGAGGGGCGGTGAACACTGAAGCTTTCTTT. Translated: CASGGAVNTEAFF.

The chain is built from TRBV21-1 and TRBJ2-2; TRBD1 reflects the table's D call only, with no check against the DNA. TRBV21-1 is a known pseudogene. The CDR3 extends over 19 amino acids. CDR3 sequence: CASLRITGTGRANTGELFF. DNA of the CDR3: TGTGCCAGCCTGAGGATCACCGGGACAGGGAGGGCGAACACCGGGGAGCTGTTTTTT.

The CDR3 sequence is CSASGREEKLFF. As DNA, the CDR3 is TGCAGTGCTAGTGGACGGGAGGAAAAACTGTTTTTT. This chain links TRBV20-1 with TRBJ1-4; no firm D call. From germline, CDR1 is DFQATT and CDR2 SNEGSKA (reference sequence). CDR3 length: 12 amino acids. V was trimmed by 3 bases and J by 8 bases, leaving 10 bases between them.

This clone has just a few counts. This chain connects TRBV5-1 to TRBJ2-7; tentative D call: TRBD1 (5 bases). V lost 0 bases and J lost 3, with 13 bases in between. Germline CDR1 reads SGHRS; CDR2 reads YFSETQ. CDR3 size: 15 residues. The CDR3 protein is CASSLVQGPFYEQYF. The CDR3 bases are TGCGCCAGCAGCTTGGTCCAGGGTCCCTTCTACGAGCAGTACTTC.

The chain is built from TRBV11-2 and TRBJ1-2; no clear D gene. CDR3 length: 14 amino acids. Between the trimmed V and J ends, which lost 2 bases and 6 bases, there was a span of 13 bases. Germline V gives CDR1 SGHAT, CDR2 FQNNGV. The CDR3 DNA reads as TGTGCCAGCAGCTTATCGACCCTGGGAGATGGCTACACCTTC. Protein: CASSLSTLGDGYTF.

This chain uses TRBV7-9 with TRBJ2-6, with TRBD1 matching over 10 bases. The germline V gene has CDR1 SEHNR and CDR2 FQNEAQ (reference sequence). This CDR3 region has 17 residues. The ends lost 1 base at V and 2 bases at J; junction bases unmatched: 2. CDR3 amino acids: CASSLGTGGTGANVLTF. CDR3 coding DNA: TGTGCCAGCAGCTTAGGGACAGGGGGGACTGGGGCCAACGTCCTGACTTTC.

V and J are TRBV18 and TRBJ1-2, with D unresolved. The CDR3 sequence is 13 residues long. Trimming removed 3 bases at V and 6 bases at J, with 11 bases between. Germline V gene data show CDR1 as KGHSH and CDR2 as LQKENI. The CDR3 DNA reads TGTGCCAGCTCACCGGAGGCCACGCATGGCTACACCTTC. This codes for CASSPEATHGYTF.